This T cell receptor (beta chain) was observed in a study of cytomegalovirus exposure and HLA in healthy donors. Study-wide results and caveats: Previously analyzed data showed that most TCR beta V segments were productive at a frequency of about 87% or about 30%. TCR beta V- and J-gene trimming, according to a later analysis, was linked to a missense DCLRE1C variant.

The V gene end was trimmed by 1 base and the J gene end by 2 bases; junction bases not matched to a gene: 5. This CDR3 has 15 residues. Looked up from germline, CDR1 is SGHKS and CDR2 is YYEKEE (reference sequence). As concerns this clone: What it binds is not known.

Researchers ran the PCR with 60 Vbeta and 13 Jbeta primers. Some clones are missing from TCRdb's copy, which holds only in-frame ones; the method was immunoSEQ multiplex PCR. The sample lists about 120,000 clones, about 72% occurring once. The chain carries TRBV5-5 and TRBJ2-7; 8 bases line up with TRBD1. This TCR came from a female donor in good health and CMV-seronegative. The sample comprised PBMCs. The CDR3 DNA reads TGTGCCAGCAGCTTGCAGGGGGCGCCGACCTACGAGCAGTACTTC. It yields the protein CASSLQGAPTYEQYF.